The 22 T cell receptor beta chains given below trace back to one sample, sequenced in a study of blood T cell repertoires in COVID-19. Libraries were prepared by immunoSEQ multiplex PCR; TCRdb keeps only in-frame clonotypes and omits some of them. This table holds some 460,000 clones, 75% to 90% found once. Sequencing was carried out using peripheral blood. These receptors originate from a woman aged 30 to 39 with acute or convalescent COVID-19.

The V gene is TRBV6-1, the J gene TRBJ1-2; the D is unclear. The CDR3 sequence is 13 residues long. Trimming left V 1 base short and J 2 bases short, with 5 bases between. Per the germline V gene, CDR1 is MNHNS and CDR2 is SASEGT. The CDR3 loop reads CASSEVLNYGYTF. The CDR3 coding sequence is TGTGCCAGCAGTGAAGTTCTCAACTATGGCTACACCTTC.

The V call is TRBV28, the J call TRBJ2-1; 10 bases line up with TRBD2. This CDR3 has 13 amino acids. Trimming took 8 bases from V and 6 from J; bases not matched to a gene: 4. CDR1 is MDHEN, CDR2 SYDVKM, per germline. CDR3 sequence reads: CASGLAAANEQFF. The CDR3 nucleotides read TGTGCCAGCGGACTAGCGGCGGCCAATGAGCAGTTCTTC.

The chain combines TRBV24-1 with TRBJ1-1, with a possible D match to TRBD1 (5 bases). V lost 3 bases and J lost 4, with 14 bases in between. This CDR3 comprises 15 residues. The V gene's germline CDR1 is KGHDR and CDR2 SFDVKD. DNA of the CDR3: TGTGCCACCAGTGATGGGGCTATGGGAGGCACTGAAGCTTTCTTT. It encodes CATSDGAMGGTEAFF.

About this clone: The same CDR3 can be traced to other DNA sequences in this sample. The DNA of the CDR3 is TGCGCCAGCAGCTTGGCCACAGGGAACACTGAAGCTTTCTTT. Translating it yields CASSLATGNTEAFF. The J gene is TRBJ1-1, the V gene TRBV5-1; possibly TRBD1 for D (5 bases). V gave up 0 bases and J gave up 1 base, with 7 bases separating them. Looked up from germline, CDR1 is SGHRS and CDR2 is YFSETQ. CDR3 length equals 14 residues.

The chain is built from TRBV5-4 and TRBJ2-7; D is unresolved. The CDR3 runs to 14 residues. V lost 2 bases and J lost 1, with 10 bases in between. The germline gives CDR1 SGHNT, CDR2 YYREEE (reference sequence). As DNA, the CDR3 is TGTGCCAGCAGCTTTGGCGTCGGGTCCTACGAGCAGTACTTC. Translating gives CASSFGVGSYEQYF.

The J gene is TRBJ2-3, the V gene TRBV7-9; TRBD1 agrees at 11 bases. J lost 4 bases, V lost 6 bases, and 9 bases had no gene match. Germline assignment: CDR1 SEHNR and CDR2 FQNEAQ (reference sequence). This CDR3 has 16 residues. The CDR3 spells CASRASRTGGADTQYF. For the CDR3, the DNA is TGTGCCAGCAGAGCCTCAAGGACAGGGGGCGCAGATACGCAGTATTTT.

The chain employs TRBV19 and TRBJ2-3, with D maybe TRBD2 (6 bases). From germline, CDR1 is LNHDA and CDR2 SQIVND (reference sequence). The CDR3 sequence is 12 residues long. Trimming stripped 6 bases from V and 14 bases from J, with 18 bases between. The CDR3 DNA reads TGTGCCAGTAGCTACGGGACTGGGAAGGCGTATTTT. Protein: CASSYGTGKAYF.

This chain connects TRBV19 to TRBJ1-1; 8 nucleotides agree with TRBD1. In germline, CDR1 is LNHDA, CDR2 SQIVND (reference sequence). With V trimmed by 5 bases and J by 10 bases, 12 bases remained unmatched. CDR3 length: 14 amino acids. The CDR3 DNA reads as TGTGCCAGTAGTCCACAGGACAGGGCCCGGGGAGCTTTCTTT. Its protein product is CASSPQDRARGAFF.

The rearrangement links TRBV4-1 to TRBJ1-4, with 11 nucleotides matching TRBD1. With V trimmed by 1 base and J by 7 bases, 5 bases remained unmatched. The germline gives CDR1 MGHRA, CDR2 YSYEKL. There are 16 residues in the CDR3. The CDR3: CASSQGSGTGGEKLFF. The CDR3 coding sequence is TGCGCCAGCAGCCAAGGGTCCGGGACAGGGGGTGAAAAACTGTTTTTT.

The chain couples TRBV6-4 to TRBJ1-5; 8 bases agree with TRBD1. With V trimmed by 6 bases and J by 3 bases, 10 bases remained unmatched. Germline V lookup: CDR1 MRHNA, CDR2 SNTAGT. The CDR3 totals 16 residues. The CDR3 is CASRGTDRGDNQPQHF. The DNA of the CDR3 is TGTGCCAGCAGGGGGACCGACAGGGGAGACAATCAGCCCCAGCATTTT.

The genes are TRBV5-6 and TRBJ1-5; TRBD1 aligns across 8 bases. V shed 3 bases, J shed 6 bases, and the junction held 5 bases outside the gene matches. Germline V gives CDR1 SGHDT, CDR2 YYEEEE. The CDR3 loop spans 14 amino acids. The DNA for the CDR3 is TGTGCCAGCAGCTGGTCAGGGGGCGTTCAGCCCCAGCATTTT. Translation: CASSWSGGVQPQHF.

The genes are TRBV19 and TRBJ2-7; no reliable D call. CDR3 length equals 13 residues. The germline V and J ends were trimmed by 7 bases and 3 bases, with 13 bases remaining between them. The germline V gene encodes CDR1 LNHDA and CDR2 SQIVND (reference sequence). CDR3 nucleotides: TGTGCCAGTAATCCGGGTTGGAGCTACGAGCAGTACTTC. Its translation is CASNPGWSYEQYF.

As DNA, the CDR3 is TGTGCCAGCAGCTTTGGAGATTATAGACAGCCCCAGCATTTT. It is translated as CASSFGDYRQPQHF. The V call is TRBV7-9, the J call TRBJ1-5; D gene unclear. Trimming cost V 3 bases and J 7 bases, with 13 bases left between them. The CDR3 runs 14 residues. The germline V gene has CDR1 SEHNR and CDR2 FQNEAQ (reference sequence). The whole variable domain, remainder taken from reference TRBV7-9 and TRBJ1-5, is DTGVSQNPRHKITKRGQNVTFRCDPISEHNRLYWYRQTLGQGPEFLTYFQNEAQLEKSRLLSDRFSAERPKGSFSTLEIQRTEQGDSAMYLCASSFGDYRQPQHFGDGTRLSIL.

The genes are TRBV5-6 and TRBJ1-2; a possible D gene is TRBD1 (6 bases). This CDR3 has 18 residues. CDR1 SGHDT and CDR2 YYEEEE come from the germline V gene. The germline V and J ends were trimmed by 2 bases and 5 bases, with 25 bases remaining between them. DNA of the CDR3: TGTGCCAGCAGCTTCAGGTTTCTCAGGGGCCGTTTATTATATGGCTACACCTTC. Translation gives CASSFRFLRGRLLYGYTF.

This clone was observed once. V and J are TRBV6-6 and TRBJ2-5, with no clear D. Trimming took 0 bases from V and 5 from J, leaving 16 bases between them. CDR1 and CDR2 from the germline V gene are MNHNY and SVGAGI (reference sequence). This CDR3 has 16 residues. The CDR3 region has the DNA TGTGCCAGCAGTTACTCGAGTCTGGCCTTCGGGGAGACCCAGTACTTC. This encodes CASSYSSLAFGETQYF.

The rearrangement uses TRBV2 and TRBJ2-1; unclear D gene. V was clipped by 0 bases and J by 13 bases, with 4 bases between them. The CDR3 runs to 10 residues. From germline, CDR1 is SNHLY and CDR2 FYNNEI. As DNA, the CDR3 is TGTGCCAGCAGTGAAGCGGGCCAGTTCTTC. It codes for CASSEAGQFF.

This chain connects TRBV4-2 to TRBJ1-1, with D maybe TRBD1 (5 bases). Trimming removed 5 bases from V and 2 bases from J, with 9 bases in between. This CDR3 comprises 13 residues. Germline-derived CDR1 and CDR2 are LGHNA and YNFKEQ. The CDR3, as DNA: TGTGCCAGCAGCGAACAGGAAAACACTGAAGCTTTCTTT. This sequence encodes CASSEQENTEAFF.

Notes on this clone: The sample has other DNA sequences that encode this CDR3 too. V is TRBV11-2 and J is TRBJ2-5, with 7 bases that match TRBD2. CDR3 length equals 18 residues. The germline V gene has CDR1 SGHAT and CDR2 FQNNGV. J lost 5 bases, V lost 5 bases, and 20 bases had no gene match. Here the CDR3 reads CASSGNGRGGGAWETQYF. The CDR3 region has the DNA TGTGCCAGCAGCGGGAACGGTCGAGGCGGGGGAGCTTGGGAGACCCAGTACTTC.

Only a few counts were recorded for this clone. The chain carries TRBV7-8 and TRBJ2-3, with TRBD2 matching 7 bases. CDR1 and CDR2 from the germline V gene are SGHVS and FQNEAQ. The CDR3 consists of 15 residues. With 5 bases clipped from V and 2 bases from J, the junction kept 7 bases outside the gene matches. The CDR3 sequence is CASSPLGGTTDTQYF. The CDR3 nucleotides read TGTGCCAGCAGCCCCCTCGGGGGGACCACAGATACGCAGTATTTT.

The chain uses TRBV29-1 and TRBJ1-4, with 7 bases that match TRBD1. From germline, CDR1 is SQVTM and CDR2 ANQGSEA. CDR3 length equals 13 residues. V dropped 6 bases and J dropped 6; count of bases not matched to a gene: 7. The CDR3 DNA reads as TGCAGCGTCGTCGGACAGGAGGATGAAAAACTGTTTTTT. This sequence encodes CSVVGQEDEKLFF.

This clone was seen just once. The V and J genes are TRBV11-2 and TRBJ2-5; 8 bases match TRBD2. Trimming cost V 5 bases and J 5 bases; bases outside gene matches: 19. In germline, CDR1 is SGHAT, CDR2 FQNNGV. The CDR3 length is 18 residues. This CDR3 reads CASSERDGGAVLRETQYF. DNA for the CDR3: TGTGCCAGCAGCGAGAGGGACGGGGGGGCGGTCTTAAGGGAGACCCAGTACTTC.

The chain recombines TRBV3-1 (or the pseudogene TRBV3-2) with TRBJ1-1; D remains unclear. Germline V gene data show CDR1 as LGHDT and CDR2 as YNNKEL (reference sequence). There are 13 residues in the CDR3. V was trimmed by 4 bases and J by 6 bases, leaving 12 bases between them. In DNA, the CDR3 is TGTGCCAGCAGCCCCCGAGTAGAGGCTGAAGCTTTCTTT. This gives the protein CASSPRVEAEAFF.